This TCR beta chain comes out of a study of shared clonotypes between healthy human individuals. The overall study: A couple of women and a few men aged 18 to 49 made up the donors.

Study-wide results and limits: Non-shared clonotypes had lower generation probabilities than clonotypes shared by all four sorted-subset donors. In the sorted subsets, rarefaction showed sequencing was incomplete despite large depth.

Germline-derived CDR1 and CDR2 are SQVTM and ANQGSEA. Trimming left V 7 bases short and J 5 bases short, with 20 bases between. The CDR3 runs to 14 residues. A note on this clone: Its antigen is as yet unknown.

Sorted-subset replicate PCR reactions contained roughly 200 ng DNA, corresponding to approximately 30,000 T cell genomes. Generated by immunoSEQ multiplex PCR, the TCRdb table keeps only in-frame clones and is missing some. The repertoire consists of some 2,500,000 clones, with 80% to 95% occurring once and the leading ten covering about 0.39%. Sequencing was done on a sample of naive CD4+ T cells from PBMCs. The subset denotes: CD45RA+ positively selected. The chain uses TRBV29-1 and TRBJ1-1, with a tentative D call TRBD1 (5 bases). The sequence was obtained from a man between 18 and 35 years old in good health. Some clones in this sample may be carry-over from other donors' samples. The CDR3 is CSGHREGAATEAFF. The CDR3 region has the DNA TGCAGCGGGCACCGGGAAGGGGCGGCGACTGAAGCTTTCTTT.